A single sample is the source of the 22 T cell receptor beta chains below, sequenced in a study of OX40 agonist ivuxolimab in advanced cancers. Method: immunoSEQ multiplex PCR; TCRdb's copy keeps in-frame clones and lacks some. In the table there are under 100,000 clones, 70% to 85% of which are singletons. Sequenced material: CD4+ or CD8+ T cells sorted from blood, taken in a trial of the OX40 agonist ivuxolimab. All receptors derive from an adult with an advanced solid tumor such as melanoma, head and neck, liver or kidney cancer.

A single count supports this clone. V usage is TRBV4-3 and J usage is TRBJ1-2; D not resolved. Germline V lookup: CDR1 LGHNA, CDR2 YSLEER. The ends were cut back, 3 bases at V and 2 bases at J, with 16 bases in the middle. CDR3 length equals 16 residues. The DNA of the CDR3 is TGCGCCAGCAGCCATCTCCTGGTTGAGGGAAACTATGGCTACACCTTC. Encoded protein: CASSHLLVEGNYGYTF.

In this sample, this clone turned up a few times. CDR3 protein: CASIAAGGPEFTGELFF. The CDR3 bases are TGTGCCAGTATCGCGGCGGGAGGGCCGGAATTCACCGGGGAGCTGTTTTTT. The V gene is TRBV19, the J gene TRBJ2-2, with 9 bases fitting TRBD2. The CDR3 contains 17 residues. After removal of 7 bases from V and 4 bases from J, the junction contained 13 bases not matched to a gene. Per germline, CDR1 LNHDA and CDR2 SQIVND (reference sequence).

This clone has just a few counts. The CDR3 reads CASSPGTGVPNEQFF. Here the CDR3 DNA reads TGTGCCAGTAGCCCCGGGACAGGGGTCCCCAATGAGCAGTTCTTC. The chain employs TRBV19 and TRBJ2-1; 10 bases match TRBD1. The junction had 8 bases not matched to a gene; V was cut back by 6 bases and J by 6 bases. Germline CDR1 reads LNHDA; CDR2 reads SQIVND (reference sequence). There are 15 residues in the CDR3.

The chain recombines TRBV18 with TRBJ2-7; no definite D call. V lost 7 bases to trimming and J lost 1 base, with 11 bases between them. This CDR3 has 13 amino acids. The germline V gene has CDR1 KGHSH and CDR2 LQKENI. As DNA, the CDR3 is TGTGCCAGCTTCCGGACCGAGTCCTACGAGCAGTACTTC. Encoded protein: CASFRTESYEQYF.

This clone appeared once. The CDR3 is CASSLGAAGGNQPQHF. The CDR3 bases are TGCGCCAGCAGCTTGGGTGCGGCAGGGGGCAATCAGCCCCAGCATTTT. This rearrangement joins TRBV5-1 to TRBJ1-5; D might be TRBD1 (6 bases). Between the trimmed V and J ends, which lost 0 bases and 2 bases, there was a span of 12 bases. The germline V gene has CDR1 SGHRS and CDR2 YFSETQ. The CDR3 is 16 amino acids.

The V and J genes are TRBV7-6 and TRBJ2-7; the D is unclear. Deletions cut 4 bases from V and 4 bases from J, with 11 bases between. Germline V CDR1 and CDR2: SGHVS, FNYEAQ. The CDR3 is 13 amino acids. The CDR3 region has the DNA TGTGCCAGCAGCTCCGCGCAAAAGTACGAGCAGTACTTC. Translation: CASSSAQKYEQYF.

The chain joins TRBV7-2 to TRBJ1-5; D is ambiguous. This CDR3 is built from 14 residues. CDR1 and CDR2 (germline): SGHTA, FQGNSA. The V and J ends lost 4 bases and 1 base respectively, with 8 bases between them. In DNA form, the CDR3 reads TGTGCCAGCAGCTCACAAGGGAGCAATCAGCCCCAGCATTTT. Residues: CASSSQGSNQPQHF.

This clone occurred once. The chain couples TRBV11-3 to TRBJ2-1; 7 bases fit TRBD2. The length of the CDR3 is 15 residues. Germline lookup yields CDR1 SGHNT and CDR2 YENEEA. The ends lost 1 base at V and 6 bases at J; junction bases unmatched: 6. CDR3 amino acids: CASSLAGGVGNEQFF. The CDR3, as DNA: TGTGCCAGCAGCTTAGCGGGAGGAGTGGGCAATGAGCAGTTCTTC.

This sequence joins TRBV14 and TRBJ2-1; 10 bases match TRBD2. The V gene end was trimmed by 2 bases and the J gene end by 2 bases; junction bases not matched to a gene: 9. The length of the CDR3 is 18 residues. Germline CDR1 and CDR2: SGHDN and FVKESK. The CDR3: CASSQIPKSGRAYNEQFF. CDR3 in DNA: TGTGCCAGCAGCCAAATACCGAAAAGCGGGAGGGCCTACAATGAGCAGTTCTTC.

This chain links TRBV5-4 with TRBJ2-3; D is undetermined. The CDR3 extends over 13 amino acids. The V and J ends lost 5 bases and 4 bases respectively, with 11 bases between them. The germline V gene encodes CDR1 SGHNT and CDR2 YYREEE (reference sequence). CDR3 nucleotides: TGTGCCAGCAGGCCCGCCGCAGCAGATACGCAGTATTTT. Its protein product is CASRPAAADTQYF.

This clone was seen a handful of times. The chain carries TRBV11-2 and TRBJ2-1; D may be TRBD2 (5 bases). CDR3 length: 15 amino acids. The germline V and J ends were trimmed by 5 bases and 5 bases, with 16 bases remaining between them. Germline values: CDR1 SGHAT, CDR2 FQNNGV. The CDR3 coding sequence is TGTGCCAGCAGCAACGGCTGGTTCGGGGACAATGAGCAGTTCTTC. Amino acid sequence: CASSNGWFGDNEQFF.

Written as DNA, the CDR3 is TGTGCCAGCGTAGGAGGGAGACACCCTAATGAAAAACTGTTTTTT. This encodes CASVGGRHPNEKLFF. The chain uses TRBV7-8 and TRBJ1-4; D is undetermined. Trimming shortened V by 8 bases and J by 3 bases, and 16 bases separated the two germline ends. The CDR3 loop spans 15 amino acids. CDR1 SGHVS and CDR2 FQNEAQ come from the germline V gene. The full variable domain, completed using reference TRBV7-8 and TRBJ1-4, is GAGVSQSPRYKVAKRGQDVALRCDPISGHVSLFWYQQALGQGPEFLTYFQNEAQLDKSGLPSDRFFAERPEGSVSTLKIQRTQQEDSAVYLCASVGGRHPNEKLFFGSGTQLSVL.

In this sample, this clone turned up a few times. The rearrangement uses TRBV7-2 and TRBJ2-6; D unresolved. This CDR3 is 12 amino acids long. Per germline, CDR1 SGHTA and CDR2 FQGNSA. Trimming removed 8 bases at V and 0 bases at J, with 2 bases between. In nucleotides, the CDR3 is TGTGCCAGCGGCTCTGGGGCCAACGTCCTGACTTTC. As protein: CASGSGANVLTF.

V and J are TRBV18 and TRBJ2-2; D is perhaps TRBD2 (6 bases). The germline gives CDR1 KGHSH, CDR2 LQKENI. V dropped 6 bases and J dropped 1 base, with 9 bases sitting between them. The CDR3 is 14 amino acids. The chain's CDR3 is CASSERVNTGELFF. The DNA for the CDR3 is TGTGCCAGCTCGGAGCGGGTGAACACCGGGGAGCTGTTTTTT.

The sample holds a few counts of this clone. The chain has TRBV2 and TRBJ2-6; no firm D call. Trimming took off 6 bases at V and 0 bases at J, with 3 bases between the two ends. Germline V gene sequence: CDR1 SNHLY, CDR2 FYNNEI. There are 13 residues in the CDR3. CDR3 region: CASSDSGANVLTF. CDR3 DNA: TGTGCCAGCAGCGACTCTGGGGCCAACGTCCTGACTTTC.

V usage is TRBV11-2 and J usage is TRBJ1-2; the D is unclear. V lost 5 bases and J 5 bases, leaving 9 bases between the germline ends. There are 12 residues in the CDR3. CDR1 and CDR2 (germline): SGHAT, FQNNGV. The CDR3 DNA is TGTGCCAGCAGCCCTCCGGAGTATGGCTACACCTTC. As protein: CASSPPEYGYTF.

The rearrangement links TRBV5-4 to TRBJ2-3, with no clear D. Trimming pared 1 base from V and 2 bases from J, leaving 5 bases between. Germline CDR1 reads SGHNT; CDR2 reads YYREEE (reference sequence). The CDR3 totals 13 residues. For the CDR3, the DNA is TGTGCCAGCAGCTTGATTCCCACAGATACGCAGTATTTT. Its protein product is CASSLIPTDTQYF.

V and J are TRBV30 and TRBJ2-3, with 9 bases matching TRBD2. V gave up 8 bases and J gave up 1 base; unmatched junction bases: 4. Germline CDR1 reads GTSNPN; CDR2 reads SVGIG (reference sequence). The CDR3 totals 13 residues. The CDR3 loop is CAARLAGTDTQYF. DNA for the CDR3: TGTGCCGCCAGACTAGCGGGCACAGATACGCAGTATTTT.

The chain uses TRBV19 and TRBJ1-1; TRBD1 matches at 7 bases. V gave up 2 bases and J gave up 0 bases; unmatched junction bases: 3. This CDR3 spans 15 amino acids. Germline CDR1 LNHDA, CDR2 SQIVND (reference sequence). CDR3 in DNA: TGTGCCAGTAGTATACCGGGACAGATGAACACTGAAGCTTTCTTT. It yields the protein CASSIPGQMNTEAFF.

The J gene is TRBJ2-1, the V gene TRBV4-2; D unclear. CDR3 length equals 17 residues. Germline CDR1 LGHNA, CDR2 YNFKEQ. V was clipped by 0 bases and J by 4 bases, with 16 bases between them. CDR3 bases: TGTGCCAGCAGCCAAGATCGACTCGCCTTATCTTACAATGAGCAGTTCTTC. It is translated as CASSQDRLALSYNEQFF.

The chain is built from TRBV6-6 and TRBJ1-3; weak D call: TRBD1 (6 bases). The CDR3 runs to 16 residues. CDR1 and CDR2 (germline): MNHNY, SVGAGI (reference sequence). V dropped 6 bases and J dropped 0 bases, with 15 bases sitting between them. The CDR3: CASRSTQGYSGNTIYF. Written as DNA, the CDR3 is TGTGCCAGCAGGTCTACACAGGGATACTCTGGAAACACCATATATTTT.

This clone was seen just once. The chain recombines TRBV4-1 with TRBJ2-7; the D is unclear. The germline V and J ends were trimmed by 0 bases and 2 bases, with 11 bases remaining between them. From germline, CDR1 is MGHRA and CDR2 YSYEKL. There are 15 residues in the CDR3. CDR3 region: CASSQEVGITYEQYF. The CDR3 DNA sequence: TGCGCCAGCAGCCAAGAGGTGGGCATAACCTACGAGCAGTACTTC.